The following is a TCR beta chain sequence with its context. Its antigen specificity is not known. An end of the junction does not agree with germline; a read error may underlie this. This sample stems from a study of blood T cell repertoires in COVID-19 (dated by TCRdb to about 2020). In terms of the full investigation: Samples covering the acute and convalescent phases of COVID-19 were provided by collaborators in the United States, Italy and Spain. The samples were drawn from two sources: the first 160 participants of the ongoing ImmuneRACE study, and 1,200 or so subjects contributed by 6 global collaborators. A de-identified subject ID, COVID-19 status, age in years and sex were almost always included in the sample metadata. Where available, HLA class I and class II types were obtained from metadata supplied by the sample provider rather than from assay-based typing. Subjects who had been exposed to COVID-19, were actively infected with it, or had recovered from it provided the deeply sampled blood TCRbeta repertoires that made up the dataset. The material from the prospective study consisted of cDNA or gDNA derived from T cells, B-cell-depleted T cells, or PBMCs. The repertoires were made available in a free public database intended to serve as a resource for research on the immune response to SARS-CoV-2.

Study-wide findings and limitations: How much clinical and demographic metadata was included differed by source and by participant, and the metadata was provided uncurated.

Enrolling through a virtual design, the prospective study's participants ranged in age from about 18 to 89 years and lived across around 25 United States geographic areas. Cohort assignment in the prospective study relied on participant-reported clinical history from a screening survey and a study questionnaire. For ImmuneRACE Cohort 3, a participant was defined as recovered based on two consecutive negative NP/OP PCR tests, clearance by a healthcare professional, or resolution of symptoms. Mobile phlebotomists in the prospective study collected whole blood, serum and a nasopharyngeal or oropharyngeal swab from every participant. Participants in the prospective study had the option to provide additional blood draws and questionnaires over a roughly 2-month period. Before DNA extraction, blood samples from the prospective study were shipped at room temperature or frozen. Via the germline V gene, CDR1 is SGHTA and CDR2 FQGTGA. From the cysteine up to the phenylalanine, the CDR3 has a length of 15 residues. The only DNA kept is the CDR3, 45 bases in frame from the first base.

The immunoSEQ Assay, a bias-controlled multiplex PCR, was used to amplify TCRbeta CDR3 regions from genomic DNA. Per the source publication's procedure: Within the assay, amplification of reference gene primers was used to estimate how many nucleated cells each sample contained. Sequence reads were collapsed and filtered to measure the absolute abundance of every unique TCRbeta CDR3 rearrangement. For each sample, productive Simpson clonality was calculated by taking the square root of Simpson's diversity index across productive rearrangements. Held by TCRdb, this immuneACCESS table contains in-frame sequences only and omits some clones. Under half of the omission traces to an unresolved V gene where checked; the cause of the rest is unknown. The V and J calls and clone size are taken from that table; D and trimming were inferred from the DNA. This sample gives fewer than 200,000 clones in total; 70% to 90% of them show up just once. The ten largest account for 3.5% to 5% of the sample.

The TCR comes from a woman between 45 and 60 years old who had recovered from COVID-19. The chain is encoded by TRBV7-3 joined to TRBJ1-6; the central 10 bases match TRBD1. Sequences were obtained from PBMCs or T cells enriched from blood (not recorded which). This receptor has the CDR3 CASSLRTGGDSPLHF. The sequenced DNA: TGTGCCAGCAGTTTAAGGACAGGGGGAGATTCACCCCTCCACTTT.